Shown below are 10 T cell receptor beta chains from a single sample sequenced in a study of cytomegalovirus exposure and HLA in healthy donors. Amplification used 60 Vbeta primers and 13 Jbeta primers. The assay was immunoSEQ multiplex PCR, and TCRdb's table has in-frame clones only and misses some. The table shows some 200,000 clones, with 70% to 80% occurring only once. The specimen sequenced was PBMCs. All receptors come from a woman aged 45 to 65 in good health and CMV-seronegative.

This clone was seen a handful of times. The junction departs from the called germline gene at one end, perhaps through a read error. CDR3 in DNA: TGTGCCATCAGTGGGATAAACACTAAAGCTTTCTTT. Amino acid sequence: CAISGINTKAFF. The chain recombines TRBV10-3 with TRBJ1-1; D uncertain. This CDR3 region has 12 residues. Germline V gene data show CDR1 as ENHRY and CDR2 as SYGVKD.

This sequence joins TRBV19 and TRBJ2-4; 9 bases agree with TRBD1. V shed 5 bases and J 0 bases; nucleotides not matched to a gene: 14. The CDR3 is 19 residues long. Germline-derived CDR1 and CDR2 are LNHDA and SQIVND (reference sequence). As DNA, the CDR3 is TGTGCCAGTAGTGGGGTAAGGACAGGGGATAATAGAGCCAAAAACATTCAGTACTTC. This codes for CASSGVRTGDNRAKNIQYF.

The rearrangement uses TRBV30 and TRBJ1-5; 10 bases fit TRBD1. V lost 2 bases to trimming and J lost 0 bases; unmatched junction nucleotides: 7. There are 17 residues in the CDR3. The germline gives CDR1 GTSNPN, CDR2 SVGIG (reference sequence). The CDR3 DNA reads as TGTGCCTGGAGTTCGGGACAGGGGCGTAATAGCAATCAGCCCCAGCATTTT. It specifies CAWSSGQGRNSNQPQHF.

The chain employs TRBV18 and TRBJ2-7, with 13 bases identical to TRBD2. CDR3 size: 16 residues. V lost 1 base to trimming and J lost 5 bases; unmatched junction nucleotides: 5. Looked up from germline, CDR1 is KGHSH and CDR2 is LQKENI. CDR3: CASSPQPGLAGHEQYF. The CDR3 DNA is TGTGCCAGCTCACCACAACCGGGACTAGCGGGGCACGAGCAGTACTTC.

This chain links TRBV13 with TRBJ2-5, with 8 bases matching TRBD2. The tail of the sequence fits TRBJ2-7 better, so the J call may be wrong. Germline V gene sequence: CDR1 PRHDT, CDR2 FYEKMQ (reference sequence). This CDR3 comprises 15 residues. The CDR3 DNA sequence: TGTGCCAGCAGCCCCGGACTAGCCGATACCGCCGAGCAGTACTTC. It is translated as CASSPGLADTAEQYF.

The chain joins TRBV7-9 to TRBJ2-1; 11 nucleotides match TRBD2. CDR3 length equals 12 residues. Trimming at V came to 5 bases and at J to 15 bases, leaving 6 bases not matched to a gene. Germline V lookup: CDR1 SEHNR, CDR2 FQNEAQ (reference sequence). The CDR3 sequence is CASSPGLAARFF. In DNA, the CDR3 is TGTGCCAGCAGCCCGGGACTAGCGGCCCGGTTCTTC.

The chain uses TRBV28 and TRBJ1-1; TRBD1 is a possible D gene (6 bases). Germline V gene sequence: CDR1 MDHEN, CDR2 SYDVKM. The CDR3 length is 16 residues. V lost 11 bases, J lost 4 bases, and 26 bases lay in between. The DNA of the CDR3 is TGTGCCGCCAAGCCAGGGAATAGGGGGAAAACCACTGAAGCTTTCTTT. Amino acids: CAAKPGNRGKTTEAFF.

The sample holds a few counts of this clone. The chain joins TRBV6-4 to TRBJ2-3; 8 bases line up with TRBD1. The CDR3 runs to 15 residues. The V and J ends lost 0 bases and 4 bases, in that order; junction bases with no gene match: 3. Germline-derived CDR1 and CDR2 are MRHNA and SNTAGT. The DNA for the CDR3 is TGTGCCAGCAGTGACTCTGGACAGGGCCCAGATACGCAGTATTTT. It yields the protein CASSDSGQGPDTQYF.

The CDR3 region is CASSEARGQVGEQYF. DNA of the CDR3: TGTGCCAGCAGTGAAGCCCGGGGACAGGTCGGCGAGCAGTACTTC. The rearrangement joins TRBV2 to TRBJ2-7, with 8 bases that match TRBD1. After removal of 0 bases from V and 6 bases from J, the junction contained 7 bases not matched to a gene. CDR1 SNHLY and CDR2 FYNNEI come from the germline V gene. The CDR3 has 15 amino acids. Full variable domain (remainder filled in from reference TRBV2 and TRBJ2-7): EPEVTQTPSHQVTQMGQEVILRCVPISNHLYFYWYRQILGQKVEFLVSFYNNEISEKSEIFDDQFSVERPDGSNFTLKIRSTKLEDSAMYFCASSEARGQVGEQYFGPGTRLTVT.

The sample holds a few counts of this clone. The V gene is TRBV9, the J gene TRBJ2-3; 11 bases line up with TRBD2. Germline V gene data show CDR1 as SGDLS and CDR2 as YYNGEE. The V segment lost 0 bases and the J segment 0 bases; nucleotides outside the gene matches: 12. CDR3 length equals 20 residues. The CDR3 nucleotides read TGTGCCAGCAGCGTAGGGGGTTGGGCTAGCGGGAGGACTAGCACAGATACGCAGTATTTT. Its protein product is CASSVGGWASGRTSTDTQYF.